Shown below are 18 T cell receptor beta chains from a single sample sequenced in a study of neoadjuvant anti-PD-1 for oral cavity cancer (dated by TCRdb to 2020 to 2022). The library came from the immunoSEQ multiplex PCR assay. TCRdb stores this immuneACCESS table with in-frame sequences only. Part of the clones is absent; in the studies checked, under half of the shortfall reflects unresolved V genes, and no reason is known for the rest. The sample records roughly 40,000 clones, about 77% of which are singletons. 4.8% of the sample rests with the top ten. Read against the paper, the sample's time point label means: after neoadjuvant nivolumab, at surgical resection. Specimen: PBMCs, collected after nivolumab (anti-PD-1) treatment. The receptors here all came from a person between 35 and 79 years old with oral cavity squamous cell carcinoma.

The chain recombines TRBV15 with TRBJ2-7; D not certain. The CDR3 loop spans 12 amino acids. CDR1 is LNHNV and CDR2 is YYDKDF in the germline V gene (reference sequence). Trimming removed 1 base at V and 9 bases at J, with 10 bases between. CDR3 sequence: CATSRGNVGQYF. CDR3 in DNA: TGTGCCACCAGCAGAGGAAACGTCGGGCAGTACTTC.

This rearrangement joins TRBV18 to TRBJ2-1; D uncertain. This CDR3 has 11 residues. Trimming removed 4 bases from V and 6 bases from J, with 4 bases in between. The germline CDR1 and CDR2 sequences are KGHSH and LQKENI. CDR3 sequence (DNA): TGTGCCAGCTCACTCCTCAATGAGCAGTTCTTC. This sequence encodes CASSLLNEQFF.

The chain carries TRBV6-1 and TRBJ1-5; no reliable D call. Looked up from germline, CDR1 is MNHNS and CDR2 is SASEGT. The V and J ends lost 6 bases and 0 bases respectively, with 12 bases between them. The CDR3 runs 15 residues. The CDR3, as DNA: TGTGCCAGCAGCCGAATCCCCGTTAGCAATCAGCCCCAGCATTTT. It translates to CASSRIPVSNQPQHF.

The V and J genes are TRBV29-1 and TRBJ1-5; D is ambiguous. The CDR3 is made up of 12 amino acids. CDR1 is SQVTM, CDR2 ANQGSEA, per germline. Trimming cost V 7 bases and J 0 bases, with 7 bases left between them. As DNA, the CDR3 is TGCAGCGCCCGAAATAGCAATCAGCCCCAGCATTTT. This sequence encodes CSARNSNQPQHF.

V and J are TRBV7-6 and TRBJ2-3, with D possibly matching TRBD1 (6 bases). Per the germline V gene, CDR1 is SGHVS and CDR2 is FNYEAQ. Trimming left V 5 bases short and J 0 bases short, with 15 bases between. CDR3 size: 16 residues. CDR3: CASSRQAPPSTDTQYF. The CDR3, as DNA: TGTGCCAGCAGCCGACAGGCGCCGCCTAGCACAGATACGCAGTATTTT.

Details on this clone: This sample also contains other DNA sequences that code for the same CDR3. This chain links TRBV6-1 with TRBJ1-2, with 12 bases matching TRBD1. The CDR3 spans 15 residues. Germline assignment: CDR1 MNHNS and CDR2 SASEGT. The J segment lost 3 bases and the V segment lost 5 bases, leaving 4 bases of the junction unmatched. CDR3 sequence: CASSIGTGGDYGYTF. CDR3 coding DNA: TGTGCCAGCAGTATTGGGACAGGGGGCGACTATGGCTACACCTTC.

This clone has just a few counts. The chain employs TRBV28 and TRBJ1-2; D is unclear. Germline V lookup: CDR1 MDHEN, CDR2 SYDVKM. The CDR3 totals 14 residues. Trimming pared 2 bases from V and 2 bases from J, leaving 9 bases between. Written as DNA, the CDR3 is TGTGCCAGCAGTTTAACGGGAGCGAACTATGGCTACACCTTC. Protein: CASSLTGANYGYTF.

This CDR3 reads CSVEGTGGRGYGYTF. The CDR3 DNA follows: TGCAGCGTTGAAGGAACAGGGGGCAGGGGCTATGGCTACACCTTC. This chain joins TRBV29-1 and TRBJ1-2, with 9 bases fitting TRBD1. The CDR3 has 15 amino acids. Germline CDR1 reads SQVTM; CDR2 reads ANQGSEA. The J segment lost 4 bases and the V segment lost 1 base, leaving 7 bases of the junction unmatched.

CDR3 bases: TGTGCCAGTAGTATAGAAGACCTCTCTACCCCCTATAGGAGCTCCTACAATGAGCAGTTCTTC. Translation gives CASSIEDLSTPYRSSYNEQFF. The rearrangement joins TRBV19 to TRBJ2-1; no definite D call. Per the germline V gene, CDR1 is LNHDA and CDR2 is SQIVND (reference sequence). There are 21 residues in the CDR3. Trimming left V 0 bases short and J 0 bases short, with 24 bases between.

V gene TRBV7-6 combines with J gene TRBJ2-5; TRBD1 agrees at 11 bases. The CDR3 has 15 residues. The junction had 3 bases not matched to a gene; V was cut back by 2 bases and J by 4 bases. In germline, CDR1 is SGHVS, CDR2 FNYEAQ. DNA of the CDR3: TGTGCCAGCAGCTTATACGGACAGGGGGCAGAGACCCAGTACTTC. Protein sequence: CASSLYGQGAETQYF.

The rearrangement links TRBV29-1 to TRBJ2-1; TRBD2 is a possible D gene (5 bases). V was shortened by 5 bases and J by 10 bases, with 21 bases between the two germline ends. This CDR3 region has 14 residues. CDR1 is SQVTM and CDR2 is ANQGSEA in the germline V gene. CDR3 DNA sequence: TGCAGCGTTTCGAGGGCTAGCAGTCCTGAAGAGCAGTTCTTC. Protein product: CSVSRASSPEEQFF.

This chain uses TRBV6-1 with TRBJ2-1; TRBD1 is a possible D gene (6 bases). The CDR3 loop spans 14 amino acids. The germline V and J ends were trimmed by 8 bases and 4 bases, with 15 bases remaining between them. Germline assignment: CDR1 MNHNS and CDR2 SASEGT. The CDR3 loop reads CASALRTEYNEQFF. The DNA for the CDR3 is TGTGCCAGCGCGCTTCGGACAGAATACAATGAGCAGTTCTTC.

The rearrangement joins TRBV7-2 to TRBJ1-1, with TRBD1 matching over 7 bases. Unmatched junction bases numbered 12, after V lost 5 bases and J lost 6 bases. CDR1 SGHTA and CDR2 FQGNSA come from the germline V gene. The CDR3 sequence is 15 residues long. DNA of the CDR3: TGTGCCAGCAGCAAGACAGGGTTGAGGGGATCTGAAGCTTTCTTT. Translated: CASSKTGLRGSEAFF.

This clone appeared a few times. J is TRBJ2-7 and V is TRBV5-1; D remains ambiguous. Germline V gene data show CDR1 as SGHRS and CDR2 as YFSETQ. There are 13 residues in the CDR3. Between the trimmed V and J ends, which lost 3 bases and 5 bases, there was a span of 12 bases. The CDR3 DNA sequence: TGCGCCAGCAGCTCACCAGGACGGGACGAGCAGTACTTC. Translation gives CASSSPGRDEQYF. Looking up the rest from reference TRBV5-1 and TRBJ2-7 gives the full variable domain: KAGVTQTPRYLIKTRGQQVTLSCSPISGHRSVSWYQQTPGQGLQFLFEYFSETQRNKGNFPGRFSGRQFSNSRSEMNVSTLELGDSALYLCASSSPGRDEQYFGPGTRLTVT.

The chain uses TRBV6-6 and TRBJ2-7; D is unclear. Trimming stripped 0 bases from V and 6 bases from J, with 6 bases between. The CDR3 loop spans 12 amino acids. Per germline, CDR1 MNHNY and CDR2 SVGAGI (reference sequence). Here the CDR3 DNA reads TGTGCCAGCAGTTACTCAGTCCTCGAGCAGTACTTC. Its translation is CASSYSVLEQYF.

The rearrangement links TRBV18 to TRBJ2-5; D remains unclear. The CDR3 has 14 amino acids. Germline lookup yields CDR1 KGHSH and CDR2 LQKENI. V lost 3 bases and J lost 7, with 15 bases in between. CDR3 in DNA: TGTGCCAGCTCACCCTCCGGGCCCCCAGGGACCCAGTACTTC. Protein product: CASSPSGPPGTQYF.

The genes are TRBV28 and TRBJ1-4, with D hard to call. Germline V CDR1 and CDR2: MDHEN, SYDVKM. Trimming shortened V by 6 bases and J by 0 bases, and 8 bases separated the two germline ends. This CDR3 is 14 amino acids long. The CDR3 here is CASRIATTNEKLFF. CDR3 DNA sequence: TGTGCCAGCAGGATAGCGACAACTAATGAAAAACTGTTTTTT.

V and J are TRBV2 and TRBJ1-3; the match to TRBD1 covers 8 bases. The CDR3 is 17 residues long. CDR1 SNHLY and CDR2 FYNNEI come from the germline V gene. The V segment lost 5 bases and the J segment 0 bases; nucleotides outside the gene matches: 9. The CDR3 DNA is TGTGCCAGCAGTCATTTCGGACAGGGCAGCTCTGGAAACACCATATATTTT. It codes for CASSHFGQGSSGNTIYF.